This is a list of T cell receptor beta chains from one sample in a study of T cells after yellow fever vaccination. TCRdb re-analysed the 5' RACE reads in MiXCR, keeping a single row per CDR3 protein. Of 300,000 to 400,000 distinct CDR3 sequences in the sample, about 12% were seen once. This material consisted of CD4+ T cells sorted from PBMCs, taken 15 days after the yellow fever booster vaccination. All receptors derive from a man younger than 35 who received the YFV17D yellow fever vaccine. Both conserved end residues are trimmed from each CDR3.

v_call	j_call	cdr3_aa
TRBV18	TRBJ1-1	ASSPYLSSGTLNTEAF
TRBV27	TRBJ1-2	ASALQGNYGYT
TRBV18	TRBJ1-1	ASSPRTEEAF
TRBV9	TRBJ2-3	ASRKTGASTDTQY
TRBV3-1	TRBJ1-2	ASRLRGAEGYT
TRBV7-6	TRBJ2-3	ASSSTGLADTQY
TRBV20-1	TRBJ2-5	SARGGTSGSRKGTQY
TRBV28	TRBJ2-2	ASRDSGTGSTGELF
TRBV7-2	TRBJ1-2	ASSSWTDYGYT
TRBV6-1	TRBJ2-5	ASTRFSGELETQY
TRBV28	TRBJ1-2	ASSVAVALDGYT
TRBV7-6	TRBJ2-7	ASSPPHGVGRSYELY
TRBV2	TRBJ2-4	ASTPGGDIQY
TRBV6-6	TRBJ1-2	ASRRPRERVDRGYT
TRBV20-1	TRBJ2-4	SASISSRDIQY
TRBV5-1	TRBJ2-2	ASSLISLGPGELF
TRBV3-1	TRBJ1-1	ASSQGGLSGTEAF
TRBV20-1	TRBJ2-5	SAHTAGTSAETQY